This T cell receptor beta chain was obtained from a study of T cells expressing NK-cell markers. Across the whole study: Within the sequenced cohort of eight donors, seven exhibited HCMV seropositivity and one was seronegative.

5'RACE template switching with UMIs generated TCR beta cDNA. TCRdb reanalyzed the 5' RACE reads and collapses them to one entry per CDR3 protein, without DNA. Recorded for this sample: roughly 170,000 distinct CDR3 sequences. Germline values: CDR1 SNHLY, CDR2 FYNNEI. CDR3 length: 13 residues. The chain couples TRBV2 to TRBJ2-7; the D call of TRBD2 rests on TCRdb alone, since no DNA is present to check it. The sample comprised blood T cells: a sorted CD56 or NKG2C T cell subset, CD4+ or CD8+ T cells, or bulk PBMC T cells (not recorded which). This sequence originates from a woman between 18 and 69 years old in good health. The CDR3 reads CASSAGPPYEQYF.